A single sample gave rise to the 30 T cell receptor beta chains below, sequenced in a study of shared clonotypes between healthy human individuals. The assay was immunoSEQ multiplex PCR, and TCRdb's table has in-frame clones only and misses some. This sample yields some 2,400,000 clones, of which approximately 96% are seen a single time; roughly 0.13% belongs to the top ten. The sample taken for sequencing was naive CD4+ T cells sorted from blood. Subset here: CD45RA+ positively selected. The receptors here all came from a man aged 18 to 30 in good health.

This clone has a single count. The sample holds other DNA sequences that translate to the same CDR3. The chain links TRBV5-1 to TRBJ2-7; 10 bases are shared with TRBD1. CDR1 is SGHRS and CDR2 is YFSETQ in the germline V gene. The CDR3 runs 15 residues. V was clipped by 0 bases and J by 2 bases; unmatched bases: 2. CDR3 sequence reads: CASSLDGQGAYEQYF. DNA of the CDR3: TGCGCCAGCAGCTTGGATGGACAGGGGGCCTACGAGCAGTACTTC.

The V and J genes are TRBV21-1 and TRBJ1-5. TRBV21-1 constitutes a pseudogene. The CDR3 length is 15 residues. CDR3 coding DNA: TGTGCCAGCAGCCCTAGGTTGGGGGTCTGTCAGCCCCAGCATTTT. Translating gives CASSPRLGVCQPQHF.

The CDR3 nucleotides are TGTGCCAGCAGTTTGTGGACTAGCAGGGCCGGGGAGCTGTTTTTT. It specifies CASSLWTSRAGELFF. The chain employs TRBV27 and TRBJ2-2; 8 nucleotides agree with TRBD2. V dropped 3 bases and J dropped 6; count of bases not matched to a gene: 6. Germline CDR1 and CDR2: MNHEY and SMNVEV (reference sequence). The CDR3 has 15 amino acids.

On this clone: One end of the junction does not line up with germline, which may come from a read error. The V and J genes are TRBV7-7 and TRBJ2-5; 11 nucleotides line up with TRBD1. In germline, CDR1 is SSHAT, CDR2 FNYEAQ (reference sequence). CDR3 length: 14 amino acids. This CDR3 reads CASSPGTGGGIQYF. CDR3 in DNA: TGTGCTAGCAGCCCCGGGACAGGGGGAGGGATCCAGTACTTC.

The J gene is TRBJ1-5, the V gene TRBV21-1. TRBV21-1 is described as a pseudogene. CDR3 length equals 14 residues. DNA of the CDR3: TGTGCCAGCAGCAAAGGAGCTGGGTTTCAGCCCCAGCATTTT. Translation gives CASSKGAGFQPQHF.

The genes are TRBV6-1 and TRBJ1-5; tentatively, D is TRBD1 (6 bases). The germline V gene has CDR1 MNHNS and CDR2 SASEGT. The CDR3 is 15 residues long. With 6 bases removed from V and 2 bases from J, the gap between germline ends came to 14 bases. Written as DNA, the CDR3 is TGTGCCAGCAGGACCTTGGAGGGGGGCAATCAGCCCCAGCATTTT. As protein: CASRTLEGGNQPQHF.

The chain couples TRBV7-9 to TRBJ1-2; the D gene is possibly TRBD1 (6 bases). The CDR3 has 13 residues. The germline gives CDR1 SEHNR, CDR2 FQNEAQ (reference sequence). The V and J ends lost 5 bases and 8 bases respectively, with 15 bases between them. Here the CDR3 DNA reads TGTGCCAGCAGCAGAACAGGGTTGGAAGGCTACACCTTC. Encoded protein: CASSRTGLEGYTF.

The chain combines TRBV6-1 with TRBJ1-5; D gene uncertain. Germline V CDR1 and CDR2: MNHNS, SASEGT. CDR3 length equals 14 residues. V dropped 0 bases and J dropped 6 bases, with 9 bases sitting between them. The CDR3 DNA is TGTGCCAGCAGTGAAGCAGTACCGGGTCAGCCCCAGCATTTT. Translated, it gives CASSEAVPGQPQHF.

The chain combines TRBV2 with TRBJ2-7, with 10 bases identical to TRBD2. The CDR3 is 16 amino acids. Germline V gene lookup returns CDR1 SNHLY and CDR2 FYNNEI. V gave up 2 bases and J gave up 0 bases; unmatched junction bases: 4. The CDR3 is CASSERSGGSSYEQYF. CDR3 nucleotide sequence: TGTGCCAGCAGTGAACGTAGCGGGGGGTCCTCCTACGAGCAGTACTTC.

CDR3 in amino acids: CSTGPGLAGTDTQYF. The CDR3 DNA reads TGCAGCACGGGTCCGGGACTAGCGGGCACAGATACGCAGTATTTT. The genes are TRBV29-1 and TRBJ2-3; 11 nucleotides match TRBD2. In germline, CDR1 is SQVTM, CDR2 ANQGSEA. The J segment lost 1 base and the V segment lost 8 bases, leaving 8 bases of the junction unmatched. This CDR3 has 15 amino acids.

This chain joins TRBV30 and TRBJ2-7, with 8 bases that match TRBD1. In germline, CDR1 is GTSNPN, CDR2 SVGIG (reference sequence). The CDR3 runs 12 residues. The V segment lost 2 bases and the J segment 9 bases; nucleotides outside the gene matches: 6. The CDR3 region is CAWSSGQGRQYF. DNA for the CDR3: TGTGCCTGGAGTTCCGGACAGGGAAGGCAGTACTTC.

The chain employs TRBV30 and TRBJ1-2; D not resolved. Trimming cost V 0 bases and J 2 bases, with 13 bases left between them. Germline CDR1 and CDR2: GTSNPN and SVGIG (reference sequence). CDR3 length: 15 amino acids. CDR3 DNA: TGTGCCTGGAGTGTATTGGCCGGAGAGAACTATGGCTACACCTTC. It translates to CAWSVLAGENYGYTF. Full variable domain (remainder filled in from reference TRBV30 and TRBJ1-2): SQTIHQWPATLVQPVGSPLSLECTVEGTSNPNLYWYRQAAGRGLQLLFYSVGIGQISSEVPQNLSASRPQDRQFILSSKKLLLSDSGFYLCAWSVLAGENYGYTFGSGTRLTVV.

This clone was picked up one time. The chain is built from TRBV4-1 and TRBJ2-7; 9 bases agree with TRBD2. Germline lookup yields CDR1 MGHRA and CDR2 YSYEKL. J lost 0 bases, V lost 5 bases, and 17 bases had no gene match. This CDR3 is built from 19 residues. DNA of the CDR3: TGCGCCAGCAGCTCAACACCAGCGGGGGGAAACCTAAACTCCTACGAGCAGTACTTC. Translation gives CASSSTPAGGNLNSYEQYF.

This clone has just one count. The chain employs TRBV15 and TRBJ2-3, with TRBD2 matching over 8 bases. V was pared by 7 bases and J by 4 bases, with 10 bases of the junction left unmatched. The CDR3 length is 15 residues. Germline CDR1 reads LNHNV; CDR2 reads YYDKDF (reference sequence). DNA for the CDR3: TGTGCCACCACGAGGACAGCGGGGGTATCAGATACGCAGTATTTT. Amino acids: CATTRTAGVSDTQYF. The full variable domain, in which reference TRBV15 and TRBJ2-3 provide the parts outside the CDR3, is DAMVIQNPRYQVTQFGKPVTLSCSQTLNHNVMYWYQQKSSQAPKLLFHYYDKDFNNEADTPDNFQSRRPNTSFCFLDIRSPGLGDTAMYLCATTRTAGVSDTQYFGPGTRLTVL.

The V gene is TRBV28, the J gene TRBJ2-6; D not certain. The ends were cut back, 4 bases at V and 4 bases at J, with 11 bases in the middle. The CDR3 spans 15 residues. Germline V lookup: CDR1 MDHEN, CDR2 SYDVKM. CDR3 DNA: TGTGCCAGCAGTTGGGCCCTTGGAGGGGCCAACGTCCTGACTTTC. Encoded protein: CASSWALGGANVLTF.

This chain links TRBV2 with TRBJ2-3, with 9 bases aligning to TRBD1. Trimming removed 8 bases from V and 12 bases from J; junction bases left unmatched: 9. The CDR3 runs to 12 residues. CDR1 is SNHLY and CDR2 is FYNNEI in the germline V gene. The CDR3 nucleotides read TGTGCCAGCCGGGACAGGGAGCCCACACAGTATTTT. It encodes CASRDREPTQYF.

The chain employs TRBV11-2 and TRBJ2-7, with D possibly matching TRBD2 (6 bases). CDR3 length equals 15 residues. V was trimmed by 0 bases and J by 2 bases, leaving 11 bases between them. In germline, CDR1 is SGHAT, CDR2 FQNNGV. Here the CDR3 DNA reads TGTGCCAGCAGCTTAGATCGGGGACTTGCCTACGAGCAGTACTTC. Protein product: CASSLDRGLAYEQYF.

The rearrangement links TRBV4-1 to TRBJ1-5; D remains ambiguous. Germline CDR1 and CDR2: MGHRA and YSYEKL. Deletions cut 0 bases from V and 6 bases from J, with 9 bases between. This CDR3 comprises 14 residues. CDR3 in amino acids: CASSQEGYGQPQHF. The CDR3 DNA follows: TGCGCCAGCAGCCAAGAGGGGTACGGTCAGCCCCAGCATTTT.

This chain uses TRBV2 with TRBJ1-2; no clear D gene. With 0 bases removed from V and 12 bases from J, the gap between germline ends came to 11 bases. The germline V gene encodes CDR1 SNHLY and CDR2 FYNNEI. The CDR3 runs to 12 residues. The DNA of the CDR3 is TGTGCCAGCAGTGAAGCGCTTGTGCTAGACACCTTC. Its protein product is CASSEALVLDTF. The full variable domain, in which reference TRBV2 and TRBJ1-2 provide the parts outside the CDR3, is EPEVTQTPSHQVTQMGQEVILRCVPISNHLYFYWYRQILGQKVEFLVSFYNNEISEKSEIFDDQFSVERPDGSNFTLKIRSTKLEDSAMYFCASSEALVLDTFGSGTRLTVV.

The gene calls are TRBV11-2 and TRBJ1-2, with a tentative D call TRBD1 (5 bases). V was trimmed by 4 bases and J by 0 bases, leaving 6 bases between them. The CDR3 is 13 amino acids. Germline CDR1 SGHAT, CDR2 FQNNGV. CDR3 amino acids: CASSWGPNYGYTF. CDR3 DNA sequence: TGTGCCAGCAGCTGGGGACCTAACTATGGCTACACCTTC.

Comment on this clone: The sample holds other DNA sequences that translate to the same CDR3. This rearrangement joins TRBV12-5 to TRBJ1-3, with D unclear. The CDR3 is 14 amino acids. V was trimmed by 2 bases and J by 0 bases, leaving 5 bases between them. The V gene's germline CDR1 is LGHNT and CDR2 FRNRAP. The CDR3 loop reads CASGLSSSGNTIYF. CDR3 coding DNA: TGTGCTAGTGGTTTGTCGAGCTCTGGAAACACCATATATTTT.

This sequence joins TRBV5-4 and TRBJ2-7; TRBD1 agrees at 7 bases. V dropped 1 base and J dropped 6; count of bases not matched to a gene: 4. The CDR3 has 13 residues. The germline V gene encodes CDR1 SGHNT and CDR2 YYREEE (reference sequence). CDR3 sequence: CASSLLTGSEQYF. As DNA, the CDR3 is TGTGCCAGCAGCTTGCTGACAGGGTCCGAGCAGTACTTC.

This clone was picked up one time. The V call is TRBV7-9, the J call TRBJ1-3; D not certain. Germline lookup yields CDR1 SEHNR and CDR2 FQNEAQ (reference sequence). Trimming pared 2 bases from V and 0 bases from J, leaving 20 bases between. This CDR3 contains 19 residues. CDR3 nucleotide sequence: TGTGCCAGCAGCTTATTTTATATTGGCAGAAAGGTCTCTGGAAACACCATATATTTT. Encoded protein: CASSLFYIGRKVSGNTIYF. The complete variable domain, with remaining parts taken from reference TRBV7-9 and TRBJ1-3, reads DTGVSQNPRHKITKRGQNVTFRCDPISEHNRLYWYRQTLGQGPEFLTYFQNEAQLEKSRLLSDRFSAERPKGSFSTLEIQRTEQGDSAMYLCASSLFYIGRKVSGNTIYFGEGSWLTVV.

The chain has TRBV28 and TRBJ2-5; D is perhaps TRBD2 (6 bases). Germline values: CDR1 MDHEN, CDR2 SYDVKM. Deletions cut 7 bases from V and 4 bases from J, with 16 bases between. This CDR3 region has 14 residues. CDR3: CASNNGGIGETQYF. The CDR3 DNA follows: TGTGCCAGCAATAATGGGGGGATCGGAGAGACCCAGTACTTC.

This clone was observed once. The CDR3 DNA sequence: TGCGCCAGCAGCCAATGGCAGCTCATGAACACTGAAGCTTTCTTT. Translating it yields CASSQWQLMNTEAFF. The chain has TRBV4-1 and TRBJ1-1; D gene ambiguous. V was shortened by 2 bases and J by 0 bases, with 10 bases between the two germline ends. Germline CDR1 is MGHRA and CDR2 is YSYEKL. The CDR3 extends over 15 amino acids.

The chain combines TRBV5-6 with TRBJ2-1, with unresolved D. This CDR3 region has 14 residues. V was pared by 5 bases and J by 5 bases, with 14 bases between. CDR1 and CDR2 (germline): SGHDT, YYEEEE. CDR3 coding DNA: TGTGCCAGCAGGAAACCTTTCGCGGACAATGAGCAGTTCTTC. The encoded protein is CASRKPFADNEQFF.

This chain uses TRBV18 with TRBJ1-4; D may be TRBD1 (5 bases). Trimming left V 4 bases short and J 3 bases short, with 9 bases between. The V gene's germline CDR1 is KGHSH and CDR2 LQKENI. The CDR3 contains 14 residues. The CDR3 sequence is CASSLGVPNEKLFF. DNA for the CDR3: TGTGCCAGCTCACTAGGGGTGCCTAATGAAAAACTGTTTTTT.

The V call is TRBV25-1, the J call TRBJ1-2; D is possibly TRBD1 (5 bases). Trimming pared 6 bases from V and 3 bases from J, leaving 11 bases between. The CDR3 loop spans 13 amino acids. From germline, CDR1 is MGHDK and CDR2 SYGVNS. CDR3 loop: CASRGTEDYGYTF. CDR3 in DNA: TGTGCCAGCAGGGGGACGGAAGACTATGGCTACACCTTC.

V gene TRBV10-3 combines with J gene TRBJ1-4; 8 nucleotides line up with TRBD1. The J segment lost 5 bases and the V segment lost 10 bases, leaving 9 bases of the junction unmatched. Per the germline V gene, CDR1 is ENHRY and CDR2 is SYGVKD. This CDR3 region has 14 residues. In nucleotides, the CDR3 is TGTGCCAGTCAGGCGGGGACAGGAAATGAAAAACTGTTTTTT. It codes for CASQAGTGNEKLFF.

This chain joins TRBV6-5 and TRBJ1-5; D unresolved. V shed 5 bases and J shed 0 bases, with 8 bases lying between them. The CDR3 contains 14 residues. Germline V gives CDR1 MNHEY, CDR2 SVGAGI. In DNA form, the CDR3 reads TGTGCCAGCAGTACAAGACCTAGCAATCAGCCCCAGCATTTT. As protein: CASSTRPSNQPQHF.